These 8 T cell receptor beta chains were sequenced from one sample in a study of molecular identifiers for immune sequencing clone quantification. TCRdb re-analysed the PCR reads in MiXCR, keeping a single row per CDR3 protein. The sample gives around 480,000 distinct CDR3 sequences, 20% to 25% of which show up once; 0.65% to 0.95% is in the top ten. What was sequenced was naive CD8+ T cells from blood, with Jurkat cell RNA spiked in. Subset defined: FACS-sorted CD8+CD4-CCR7+CD45RA+ naive T cells. The receptors here all came from a human donor in good health. Some libraries in this study had Jurkat cell RNA spiked in.

This clonotype appeared a single time. The CDR3 does not end in the conserved phenylalanine or tryptophan, so this is likely a read error. This chain links TRBV27 with TRBJ1-1; a weak D match, TRBD1 (5 bases). Per germline, CDR1 MNHEY and CDR2 SMNVEV (reference sequence). V was clipped by 4 bases and J by 1 base, with 7 bases between them. CDR3 length: 13 amino acids. This chain's CDR3 is CASSSQGNTEAFL. The CDR3 DNA sequence: TGTGCCAGCAGTTCCCAGGGGAACACTGAAGCTTTCTTA.

The chain links TRBV9 to TRBJ1-4, with 7 bases identical to TRBD1. Germline CDR1 SGDLS, CDR2 YYNGEE. The CDR3 consists of 13 residues. V was clipped by 4 bases and J by 7 bases; unmatched bases: 4. CDR3 amino acids: CASSPWTGEKLFF. In nucleotides, the CDR3 is TGTGCCAGCAGCCCGTGGACAGGTGAAAAACTGTTTTTT.

A single count supports this clonotype. A read error is possible here, since a much larger clone lies one base away. The rearrangement links TRBV11-2 to TRBJ2-2; D possibly corresponds to TRBD2 (6 bases). This CDR3 is 16 amino acids long. Germline loops: CDR1 SGHAT, CDR2 FQNNGV. V dropped 5 bases and J dropped 6 bases, with 19 bases sitting between them. CDR3 region: CASSTKLGRIPGELFF. For the CDR3, the DNA is TGTGCCAGCAGCACCAAGCTGGGGAGGATCCCCGGGGAGCTGTTTTTT.

This clonotype was detected once. The chain links TRBV13 to TRBJ2-3, with 8 bases matching TRBD1. CDR1 and CDR2 (germline): PRHDT, FYEKMQ (reference sequence). V lost 0 bases to trimming and J lost 1 base; unmatched junction nucleotides: 0. CDR3 size: 15 residues. CDR3 DNA sequence: TGTGCCAGCAGCTTAGGGGACAGGGGCACAGATACGCAGTATTTT. Amino acids: CASSLGDRGTDTQYF. Drawing the rest from reference TRBV13 and TRBJ2-3, the complete variable domain is AAGVIQSPRHLIKEKRETATLKCYPIPRHDTVYWYQQGPGQDPQFLISFYEKMQSDKGSIPDRFSAQQFSDYHSELNMSSLELGDSALYFCASSLGDRGTDTQYFGPGTRLTVL.

This clonotype was found many times. The V and J genes are TRBV6-1 and TRBJ2-3, with 9 bases matching TRBD1. The CDR3 runs to 16 residues. The germline V gene has CDR1 MNHNS and CDR2 SASEGT. Losses at the gene ends were 2 bases for V and 3 bases for J; bases not matched to a gene: 6. The CDR3 loop reads CASSEKDRGRTDTQYF. DNA for the CDR3: TGTGCCAGCAGTGAAAAGGACAGGGGTAGAACAGATACGCAGTATTTT.

The V and J genes are TRBV11-2 and TRBJ2-1; 12 bases map to TRBD2. V lost 6 bases and J lost 8; bases outside the gene matches: 5. This CDR3 region has 14 residues. Germline values: CDR1 SGHAT, CDR2 FQNNGV. The CDR3 sequence: CASSWTSGIYEQFF. The CDR3 DNA follows: TGTGCCAGCAGTTGGACTAGCGGGATCTATGAGCAGTTCTTC. The complete variable domain, with remaining parts taken from reference TRBV11-2 and TRBJ2-1, reads EAGVAQSPRYKIIEKRQSVAFWCNPISGHATLYWYQQILGQGPKLLIQFQNNGVVDDSQLPKDRFSAERLKGVDSTLKIQPAKLEDSAVYLCASSWTSGIYEQFFGPGTRLTVL.

Regarding this clonotype: A read error may explain this, as a much larger clone is one base away. The J gene is TRBJ2-3, the V gene TRBV28; no firm D call. The germline V gene has CDR1 MDHEN and CDR2 SYDVKM. This CDR3 comprises 14 residues. Trimming left V 3 bases short and J 4 bases short, with 11 bases between. The DNA of the CDR3 is TGTGCCAGCAGTTTGAAGATTGGGCCAGATACGCAGTATTTT. Its translation: CASSLKIGPDTQYF.

This clonotype was picked up many times. The rearrangement uses TRBV6-2 or TRBV6-3 and TRBJ2-7, with 9 bases lining up with TRBD1. The CDR3 is made up of 13 amino acids. Trimming at V came to 5 bases and at J to 5 bases, leaving 4 bases not matched to a gene. Per germline, CDR1 MNHEY and CDR2 SVGEGT. DNA for the CDR3: TGTGCCAGCAGTAGGACAGGGGCCCACGAGCAGTACTTC. Its translation: CASSRTGAHEQYF.